This T cell receptor (beta chain) stems from a study of shared clonotypes between healthy human individuals. Unsorted PBMC DNA went through sequencing on ten immunoSEQ deep assay plates. Assay used: immunoSEQ multiplex PCR; TCRdb lists only in-frame clones, some missing. The table lists fewer than 600,000 clones, roughly 77% of them singletons. The CDR3 is 15 residues long. Germline loops: CDR1 SGHNT, CDR2 YENEEA. V lost 5 bases and J lost 0, with 8 bases in between. Everyone who donated was a Caucasian adult who lived in Nashville, Tennessee. The TCR sequence derives from a middle-aged woman in good health. Some clones in this sample may be carry-over from other donors' samples. This chain uses TRBV11-3 with TRBJ2-6, with D possibly matching TRBD2 (5 bases). The source material was PBMCs. DNA for the CDR3: TGTGCCAGCAGCCCAACTAGCTCTGGGGCCAACGTCCTGACTTTC. It encodes CASSPTSSGANVLTF. Full variable domain (remainder filled in from reference TRBV11-3 and TRBJ2-6): EAGVVQSPRYKIIEKKQPVAFWCNPISGHNTLYWYLQNLGQGPELLIRYENEEAVDDSQLPKDRFSAERLKGVDSTLKIQPAELGDSAVYLCASSPTSSGANVLTFGAGSRLTVL.